The 7 T cell receptor beta chains listed next were all sequenced from one sample in a study of T cells after yellow fever vaccination. Using its own MiXCR run on the 5' RACE reads, TCRdb lists one record per CDR3 protein. Among 610,000 or so distinct CDR3 sequences listed, roughly 12% were seen once. The sequenced sample was PBMCs, obtained on the day of the yellow fever booster vaccination. The receptors stem from a man aged 30-40 years who received the YFV17D yellow fever vaccine.

The chain combines TRBV20-1 with TRBJ2-1; 9 nucleotides line up with TRBD2. Trimming at V came to 0 bases and at J to 6 bases, leaving 6 bases not matched to a gene. From germline, CDR1 is DFQATT and CDR2 SNEGSKA (reference sequence). This CDR3 contains 15 residues. The CDR3 nucleotides are TGCAGTGCTAGAGATGGACTAGCGCCTGGCAATGAGCAGTTCTTC. Translating it yields CSARDGLAPGNEQFF.

The chain combines TRBV21-1 with TRBJ2-7. TRBV21-1 corresponds to a pseudogene. The CDR3 contains 12 residues. The CDR3 reads CASRDLSYEQYF. The CDR3 DNA reads TGTGCCAGCAGGGATCTATCCTACGAGCAGTACTTC.

This clonotype has a handful of counts. The chain uses TRBV11-2 and TRBJ2-1; TRBD2 might be the D (6 bases). Germline assignment: CDR1 SGHAT and CDR2 FQNNGV. The CDR3 extends over 13 amino acids. Trimming removed 7 bases from V and 15 bases from J, with 22 bases in between. CDR3 DNA: TGTGCCAGCACCCCGACTAGTAATGGGCGCGGGTTCTTC. Amino acids: CASTPTSNGRGFF.

This clonotype was observed a handful of times. The chain links TRBV4-2 to TRBJ1-4; tentative D call: TRBD1 (5 bases). V was trimmed by 2 bases and J by 15 bases, leaving 19 bases between them. This CDR3 spans 14 amino acids. Germline V gene lookup returns CDR1 LGHNA and CDR2 YNFKEQ. The CDR3 protein is CASSQRFGGELLFF. CDR3 nucleotide sequence: TGTGCCAGCAGCCAACGATTCGGGGGGGAACTTTTGTTTTTT.

This chain connects TRBV28 to TRBJ2-7, with no clear D. V was pared by 8 bases and J by 3 bases, with 20 bases between. CDR1 is MDHEN and CDR2 is SYDVKM in the germline V gene. This CDR3 spans 15 amino acids. The CDR3 nucleotides are TGTGCCAGCGCGACACTTCAGTTGGGCCACTACGAGCAGTACTTC. Protein product: CASATLQLGHYEQYF.

This clonotype was counted a few times. The chain employs TRBV7-4 and TRBJ2-1, with a tentative D call TRBD1 (5 bases). The V gene's germline CDR1 is SGHVT and CDR2 SQSDAQ. V was cut by 1 base and J by 5 bases, with 18 bases left in between. The CDR3 is 17 residues long. The DNA for the CDR3 is TGTGCCAGCAGCTTAGTTCGCAGGGCTGGCACACACAATGAGCAGTTCTTC. This codes for CASSLVRRAGTHNEQFF.

The table lists this clonotype with a few counts. This chain joins TRBV7-8 and TRBJ2-5; 8 bases agree with TRBD1. This CDR3 has 16 residues. The ends lost 4 bases at V and 2 bases at J; junction bases unmatched: 9. From germline, CDR1 is SGHVS and CDR2 FQNEAQ. The CDR3 DNA follows: TGTGCCAGCAGCTCCTACGCGGGACAGGTGCAAGAGACCCAGTACTTC. Protein sequence: CASSSYAGQVQETQYF. Filled out from reference TRBV7-8 and TRBJ2-5, the complete variable domain reads GAGVSQSPRYKVAKRGQDVALRCDPISGHVSLFWYQQALGQGPEFLTYFQNEAQLDKSGLPSDRFFAERPEGSVSTLKIQRTQQEDSAVYLCASSSYAGQVQETQYFGPGTRLLVL.